This is a list of T cell receptor beta chains from one sample in a study of T cells expressing NK-cell markers. TCRdb re-called the 5' RACE reads and gives one entry per CDR3 protein, without DNA. This table lists under 500,000 distinct CDR3 sequences. The sample was blood T cells: a sorted CD56 or NKG2C T cell subset, CD4+ or CD8+ T cells, or bulk PBMC T cells (not recorded which). All receptors come from a woman between 18 and 69 years old in good health. The CDR3 runs from the conserved cysteine through the conserved F or W. The order of the fields is J gene, V gene, CDR3 protein.

>TRBJ2-3|TRBV29-1
CSGFTGTDTQYF
>TRBJ2-1|TRBV5-4
CASSLRDRAYNEQFF
>TRBJ2-7|TRBV20-1
CSARRMDSFTYEQYF
>TRBJ2-2|TRBV19
CASSMEGRGELFF
>TRBJ1-4|TRBV12-3/TRBV12-4
CASSLRQGEKLFF
>TRBJ2-5|TRBV7-9
CASTLSGGAGETQYF
>TRBJ2-5|TRBV27
CASSPSQAGETQYF
>TRBJ1-5|TRBV2
CASSERDSINQPQHF
>TRBJ2-7|TRBV6-1
CASSPKALNTYEQYF
>TRBJ2-3|TRBV12-3/TRBV12-4
CASSLSAPGADTQYF
>TRBJ1-2|TRBV2
CASSMNGYGYTF
>TRBJ2-7|TRBV13
CASSLGRGDSSYEQYF
>TRBJ2-3|TRBV19
CASSIFGGNTDTQYF
>TRBJ2-7|TRBV11-2
CASSRPGTGVYEQYF
>TRBJ2-7|TRBV24-1
CATSQRGSSYEQYF
>TRBJ1-2|TRBV12-3/TRBV12-4
CASSPGGPDYGYTF
>TRBJ1-5|TRBV27
CASSFQGFNQPQHF
>TRBJ2-2|TRBV6-1
CASSRDKNTGELFF
>TRBJ2-1|TRBV2
CASSVLAGPSYNEQFF
>TRBJ2-7|TRBV29-1
CSVERASSYEQYF
>TRBJ1-1|TRBV20-1
CSARANLGRYTEAFF
>TRBJ1-5|TRBV7-2
CASSDPHQPQHF
>TRBJ1-1|TRBV19
CASTLQGGATEAFF
>TRBJ2-3|TRBV4-3
CASSQDDPGSSTDTQYF
>TRBJ2-3|TRBV7-2
CASSKMGGASGTITQYF
>TRBJ2-1|TRBV9
CASSVELGSYNEQFF
>TRBJ2-1|TRBV7-6
CASSLDTYEQFF
>TRBJ1-2|TRBV6-5
CASSFLGLPSEGYTF